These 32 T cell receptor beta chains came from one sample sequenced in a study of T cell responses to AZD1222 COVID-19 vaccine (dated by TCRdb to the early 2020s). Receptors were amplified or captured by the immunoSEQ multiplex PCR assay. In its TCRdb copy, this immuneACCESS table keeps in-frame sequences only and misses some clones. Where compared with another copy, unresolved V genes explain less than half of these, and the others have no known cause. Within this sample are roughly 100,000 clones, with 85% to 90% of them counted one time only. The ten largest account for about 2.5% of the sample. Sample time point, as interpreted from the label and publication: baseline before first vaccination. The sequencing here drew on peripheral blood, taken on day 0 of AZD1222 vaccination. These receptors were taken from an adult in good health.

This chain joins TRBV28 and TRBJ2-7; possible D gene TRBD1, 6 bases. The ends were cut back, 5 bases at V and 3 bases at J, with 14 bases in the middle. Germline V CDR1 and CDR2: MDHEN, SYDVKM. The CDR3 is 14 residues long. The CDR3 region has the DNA TGTGCCAGCAGTGCCTCGGTGGACAGCTACGAGCAGTACTTC. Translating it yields CASSASVDSYEQYF.

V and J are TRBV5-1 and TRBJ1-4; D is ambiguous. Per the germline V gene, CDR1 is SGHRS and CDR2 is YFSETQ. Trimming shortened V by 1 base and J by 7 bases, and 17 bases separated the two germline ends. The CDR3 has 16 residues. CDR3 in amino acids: CASSLISPTWGEKLFF. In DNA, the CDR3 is TGCGCCAGCAGCTTGATCTCACCAACCTGGGGTGAAAAACTGTTTTTT. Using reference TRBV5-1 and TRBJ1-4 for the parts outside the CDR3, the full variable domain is KAGVTQTPRYLIKTRGQQVTLSCSPISGHRSVSWYQQTPGQGLQFLFEYFSETQRNKGNFPGRFSGRQFSNSRSEMNVSTLELGDSALYLCASSLISPTWGEKLFFGSGTQLSVL.

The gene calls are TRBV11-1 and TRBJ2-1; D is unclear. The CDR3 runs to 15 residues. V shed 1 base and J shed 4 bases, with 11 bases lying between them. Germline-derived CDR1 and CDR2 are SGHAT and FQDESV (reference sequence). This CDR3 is CASSLVTVLYNEQFF. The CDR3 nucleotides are TGTGCCAGCAGCTTAGTAACAGTACTTTACAATGAGCAGTTCTTC.

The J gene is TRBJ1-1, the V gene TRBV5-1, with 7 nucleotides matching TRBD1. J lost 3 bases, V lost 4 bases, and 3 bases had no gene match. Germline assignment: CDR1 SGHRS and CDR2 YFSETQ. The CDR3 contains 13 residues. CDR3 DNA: TGCGCCAGCAGCCCACAGGGGTACACTGAAGCTTTCTTT. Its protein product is CASSPQGYTEAFF.

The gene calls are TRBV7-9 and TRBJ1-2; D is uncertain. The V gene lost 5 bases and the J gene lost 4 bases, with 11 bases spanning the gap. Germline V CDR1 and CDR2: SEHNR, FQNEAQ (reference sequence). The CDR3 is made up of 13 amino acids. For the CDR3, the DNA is TGTGCCAGCAGCGTCCCGTCGGGCTATGGCTACACCTTC. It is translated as CASSVPSGYGYTF.

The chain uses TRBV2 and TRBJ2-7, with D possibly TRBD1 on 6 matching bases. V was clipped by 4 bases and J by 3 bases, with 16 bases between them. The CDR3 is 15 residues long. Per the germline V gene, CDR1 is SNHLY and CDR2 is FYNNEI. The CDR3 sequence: CASSGDIGKDYEQYF. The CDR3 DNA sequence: TGTGCCAGCAGTGGGGACATAGGAAAGGACTACGAGCAGTACTTC.

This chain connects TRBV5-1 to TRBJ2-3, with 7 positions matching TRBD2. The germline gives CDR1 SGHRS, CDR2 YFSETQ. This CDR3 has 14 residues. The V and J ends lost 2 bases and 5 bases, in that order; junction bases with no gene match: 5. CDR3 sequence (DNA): TGCGCCAGCAGCTTTGAGGGGAGGGGAGATACGCAGTATTTT. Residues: CASSFEGRGDTQYF. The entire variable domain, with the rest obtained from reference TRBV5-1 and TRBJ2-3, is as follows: KAGVTQTPRYLIKTRGQQVTLSCSPISGHRSVSWYQQTPGQGLQFLFEYFSETQRNKGNFPGRFSGRQFSNSRSEMNVSTLELGDSALYLCASSFEGRGDTQYFGPGTRLTVL.

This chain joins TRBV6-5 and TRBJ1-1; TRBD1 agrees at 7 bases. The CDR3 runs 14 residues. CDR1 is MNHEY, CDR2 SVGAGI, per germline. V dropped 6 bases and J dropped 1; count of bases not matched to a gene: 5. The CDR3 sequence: CASRPGTANTEAFF. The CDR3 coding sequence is TGTGCCAGCAGACCCGGGACAGCGAACACTGAAGCTTTCTTT.

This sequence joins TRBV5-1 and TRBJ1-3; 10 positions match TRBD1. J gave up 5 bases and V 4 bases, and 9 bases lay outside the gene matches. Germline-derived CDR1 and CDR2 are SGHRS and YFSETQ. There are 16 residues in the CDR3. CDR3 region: CASSPGTGVARNTIYF. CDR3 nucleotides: TGCGCCAGCAGCCCCGGGACAGGGGTCGCAAGAAACACCATATATTTT.

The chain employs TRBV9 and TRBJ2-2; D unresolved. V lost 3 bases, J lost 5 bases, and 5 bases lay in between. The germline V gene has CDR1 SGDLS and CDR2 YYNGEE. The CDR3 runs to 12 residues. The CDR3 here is CASSGITGELFF. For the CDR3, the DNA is TGTGCCAGCAGCGGGATAACCGGGGAGCTGTTTTTT.

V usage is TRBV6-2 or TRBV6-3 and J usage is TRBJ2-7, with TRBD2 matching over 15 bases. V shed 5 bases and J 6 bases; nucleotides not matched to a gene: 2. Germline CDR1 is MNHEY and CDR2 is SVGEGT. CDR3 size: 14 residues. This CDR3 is CASSPGLAGGEQYF. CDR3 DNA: TGTGCCAGCAGTCCGGGACTAGCGGGGGGCGAGCAGTACTTC.

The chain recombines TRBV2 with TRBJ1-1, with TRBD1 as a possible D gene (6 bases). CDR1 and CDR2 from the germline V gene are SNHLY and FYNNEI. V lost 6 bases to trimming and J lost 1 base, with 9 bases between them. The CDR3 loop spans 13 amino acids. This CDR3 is CASSAGQNTEAFF. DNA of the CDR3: TGTGCCAGCAGCGCGGGACAGAACACTGAAGCTTTCTTT.

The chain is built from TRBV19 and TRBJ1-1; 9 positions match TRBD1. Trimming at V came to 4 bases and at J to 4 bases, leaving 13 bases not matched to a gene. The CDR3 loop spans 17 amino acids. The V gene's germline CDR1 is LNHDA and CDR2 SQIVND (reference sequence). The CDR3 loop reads CASSKMGQGRLGTEAFF. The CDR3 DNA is TGTGCCAGTAGTAAAATGGGACAGGGACGATTGGGCACTGAAGCTTTCTTT.

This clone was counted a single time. The CDR3 sequence: CASSQLGRVSHEQYF. The CDR3 DNA sequence: TGTGCCAGCAGCCAACTGGGGCGGGTCTCACACGAGCAGTACTTC. The rearrangement joins TRBV14 to TRBJ2-7; TRBD1 or TRBD2 may be the D gene (5 bases each). Germline CDR1 SGHDN, CDR2 FVKESK. V dropped 2 bases and J dropped 5 bases, with 16 bases sitting between them. The CDR3 is made up of 15 amino acids.

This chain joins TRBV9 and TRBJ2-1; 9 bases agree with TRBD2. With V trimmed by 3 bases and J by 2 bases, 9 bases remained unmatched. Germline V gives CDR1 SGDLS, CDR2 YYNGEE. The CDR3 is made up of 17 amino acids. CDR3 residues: CASSAPLAGETYNEQFF. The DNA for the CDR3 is TGTGCCAGCAGCGCACCTTTAGCGGGGGAAACCTACAATGAGCAGTTCTTC.

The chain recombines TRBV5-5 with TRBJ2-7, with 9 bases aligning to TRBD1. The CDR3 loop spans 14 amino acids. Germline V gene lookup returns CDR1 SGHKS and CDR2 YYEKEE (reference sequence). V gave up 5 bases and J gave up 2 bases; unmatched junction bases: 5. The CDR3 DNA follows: TGTGCCAGCAGGGTAACAGGGGGCACCTACGAGCAGTACTTC. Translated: CASRVTGGTYEQYF.

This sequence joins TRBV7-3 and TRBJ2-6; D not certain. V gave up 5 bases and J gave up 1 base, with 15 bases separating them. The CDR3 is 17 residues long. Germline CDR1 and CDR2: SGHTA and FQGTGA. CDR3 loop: CASSASPVGSGANVLTF. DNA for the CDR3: TGTGCCAGCAGCGCATCCCCGGTGGGGTCTGGGGCCAACGTCCTGACTTTC.

This CDR3 reads CATSKYNEQFF. The CDR3 bases are TGTGCCACCAGCAAGTACAATGAGCAGTTCTTC. The chain links TRBV15 to TRBJ2-1; D gene ambiguous. V gave up 4 bases and J gave up 4 bases, with 2 bases separating them. Per germline, CDR1 LNHNV and CDR2 YYDKDF (reference sequence). The length of the CDR3 is 11 residues.

Here the CDR3 DNA reads TGTGCCAGCAGCTTAGTAGTGGGGGCCGGAAACACCATATATTTT. Translating it yields CASSLVVGAGNTIYF. The chain employs TRBV7-8 and TRBJ1-3; tentative D call: TRBD1 (6 bases). CDR1 and CDR2 (germline): SGHVS, FQNEAQ. V lost 1 base and J lost 4, with 11 bases in between. This CDR3 spans 15 amino acids.

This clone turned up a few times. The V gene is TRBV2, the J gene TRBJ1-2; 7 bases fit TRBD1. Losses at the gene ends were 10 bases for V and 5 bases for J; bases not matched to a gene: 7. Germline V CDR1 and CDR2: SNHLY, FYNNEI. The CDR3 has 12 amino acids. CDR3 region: CATSGQRYGYTF. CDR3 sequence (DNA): TGTGCCACCTCGGGACAGAGGTATGGCTACACCTTC.

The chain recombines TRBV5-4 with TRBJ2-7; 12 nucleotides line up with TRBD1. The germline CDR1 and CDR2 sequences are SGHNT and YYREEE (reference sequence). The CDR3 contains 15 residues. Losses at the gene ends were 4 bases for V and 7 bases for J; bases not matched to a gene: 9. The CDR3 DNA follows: TGTGCCAGCAGCCATCCCGGGACAGGGGGCTATGAGCAGTACTTC. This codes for CASSHPGTGGYEQYF. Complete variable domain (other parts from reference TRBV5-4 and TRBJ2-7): ETGVTQSPTHLIKTRGQQVTLRCSSQSGHNTVSWYQQALGQGPQFIFQYYREEENGRGNFPPRFSGLQFPNYSSELNVNALELDDSALYLCASSHPGTGGYEQYFGPGTRLTVT.

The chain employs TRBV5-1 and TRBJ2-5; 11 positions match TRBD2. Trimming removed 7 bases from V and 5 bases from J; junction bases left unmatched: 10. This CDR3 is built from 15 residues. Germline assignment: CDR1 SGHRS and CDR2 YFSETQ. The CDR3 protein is CASCPGTSGRETQYF. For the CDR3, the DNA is TGCGCCAGCTGCCCCGGGACTAGCGGAAGGGAGACCCAGTACTTC.

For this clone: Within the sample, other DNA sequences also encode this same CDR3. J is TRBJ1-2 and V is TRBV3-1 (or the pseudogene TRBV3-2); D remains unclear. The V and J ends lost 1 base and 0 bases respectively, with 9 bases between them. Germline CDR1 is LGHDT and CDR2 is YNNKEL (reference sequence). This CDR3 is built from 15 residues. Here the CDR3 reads CASSQGTGSNYGYTF. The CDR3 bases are TGTGCCAGCAGCCAAGGGACCGGATCTAACTATGGCTACACCTTC.

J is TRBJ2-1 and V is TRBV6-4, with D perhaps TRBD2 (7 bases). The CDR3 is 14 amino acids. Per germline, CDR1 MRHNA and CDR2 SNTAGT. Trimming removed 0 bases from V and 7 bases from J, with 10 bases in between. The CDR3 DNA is TGTGCCAGCAGTGACTCGGGAGGGGGTAATGAGCAGTTCTTC. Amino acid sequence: CASSDSGGGNEQFF.

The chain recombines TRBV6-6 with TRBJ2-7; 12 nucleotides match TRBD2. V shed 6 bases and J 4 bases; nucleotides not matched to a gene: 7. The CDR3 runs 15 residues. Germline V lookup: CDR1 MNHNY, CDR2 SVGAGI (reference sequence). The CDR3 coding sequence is TGTGCCAGCAGCCTCACTAGCGGGGGGCAATACGAGCAGTACTTC. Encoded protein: CASSLTSGGQYEQYF.

The CDR3 sequence: CASSFAGTSGGYNEQFF. CDR3 coding DNA: TGTGCCAGCAGCTTCGCCGGGACTAGCGGGGGATACAATGAGCAGTTCTTC. V gene TRBV7-3 combines with J gene TRBJ2-1; 14 bases fit TRBD2. CDR3 length: 17 residues. Germline V lookup: CDR1 SGHTA, CDR2 FQGTGA. J lost 4 bases, V lost 3 bases, and 5 bases had no gene match.

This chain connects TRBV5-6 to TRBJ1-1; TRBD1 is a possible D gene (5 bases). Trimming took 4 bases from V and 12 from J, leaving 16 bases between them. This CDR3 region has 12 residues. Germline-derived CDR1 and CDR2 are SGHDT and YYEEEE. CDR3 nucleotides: TGTGCCAGCAGCCGGGGCGTCCTGAGGCCTTTCTTT. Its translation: CASSRGVLRPFF.

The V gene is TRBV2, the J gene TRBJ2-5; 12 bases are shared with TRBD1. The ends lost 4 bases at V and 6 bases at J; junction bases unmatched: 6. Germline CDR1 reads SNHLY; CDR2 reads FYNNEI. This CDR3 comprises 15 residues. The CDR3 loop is CASSGDRGRIQTQYF. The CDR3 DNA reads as TGTGCCAGCAGTGGGGACAGGGGGCGCATCCAGACCCAGTACTTC.

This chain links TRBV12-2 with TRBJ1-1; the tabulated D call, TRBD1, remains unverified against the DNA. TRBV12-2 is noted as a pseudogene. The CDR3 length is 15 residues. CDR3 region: CASRLAQTGLTEAFF. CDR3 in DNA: TGTGCAAGTCGATTAGCCCAGACAGGGTTGACTGAAGCTTTCTTT.

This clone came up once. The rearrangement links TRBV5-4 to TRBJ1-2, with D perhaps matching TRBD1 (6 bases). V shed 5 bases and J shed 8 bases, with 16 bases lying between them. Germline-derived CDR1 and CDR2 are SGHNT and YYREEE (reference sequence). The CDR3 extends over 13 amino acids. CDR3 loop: CASRLWGGSGYTF. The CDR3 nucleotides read TGTGCCAGCAGGCTTTGGGGGGGCTCCGGCTACACCTTC.

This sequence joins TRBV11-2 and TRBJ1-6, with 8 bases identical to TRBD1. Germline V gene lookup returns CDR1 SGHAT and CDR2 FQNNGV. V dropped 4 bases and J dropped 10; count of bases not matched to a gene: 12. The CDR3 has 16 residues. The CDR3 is CASSSIRDRSWSPLHF. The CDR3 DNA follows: TGTGCCAGCAGCTCAATCCGGGACAGGTCTTGGTCACCCCTCCACTTT. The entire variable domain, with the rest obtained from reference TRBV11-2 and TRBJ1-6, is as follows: EAGVAQSPRYKIIEKRQSVAFWCNPISGHATLYWYQQILGQGPKLLIQFQNNGVVDDSQLPKDRFSAERLKGVDSTLKIQPAKLEDSAVYLCASSSIRDRSWSPLHFGNGTRLTVT.

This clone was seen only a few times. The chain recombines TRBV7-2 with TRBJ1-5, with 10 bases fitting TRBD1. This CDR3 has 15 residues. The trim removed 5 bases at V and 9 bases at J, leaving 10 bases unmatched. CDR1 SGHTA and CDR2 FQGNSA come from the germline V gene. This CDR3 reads CASSATGTGVRPQHF. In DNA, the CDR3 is TGTGCCAGCAGCGCAACCGGGACAGGGGTGCGGCCCCAGCATTTT.